This entry lists 8 T cell receptor beta chains sequenced from one sample in a study of neurological immune-mediated disorders (dated by TCRdb to the late 2010s). The protocol used for the library was 5' RACE. The sample was run on an Illumina HiSeq 2500. TCRdb passed the public sequencing reads through fastp at Q25 and MiXCR, retaining productive beta sequences. Every CDR3 protein is listed once, alongside the most common genes and DNA of its rows. The sample table lists roughly 48,000 distinct CDR3 sequences, less than 6% of them with a count of one. The leading ten clones occupy 1.1% to 1.5% of the sample. What was sequenced was CD4+ T cells from blood. These receptors originate from a woman aged 18-30 years with multiple sclerosis.

Many counts were recorded for this clonotype. The chain is built from TRBV12-3 or TRBV12-4 and TRBJ1-3; TRBD1 matches 8 bases. With V trimmed by 4 bases and J by 3 bases, 5 bases remained unmatched. The CDR3 is 15 residues long. This CDR3 is CASSSQGVGGNTIYF. The DNA for the CDR3 is TGTGCCAGCAGTTCACAGGGGGTTGGTGGAAACACCATATATTTT.

There are many counts of this clonotype. The CDR3: CASLGQENEKLFF. CDR3 DNA sequence: TGTGCCAGCTTGGGACAAGAAAATGAAAAACTGTTTTTT. The chain employs TRBV18 and TRBJ1-4, with D tentatively TRBD1 (6 bases). Trimming took off 7 bases at V and 5 bases at J, with 11 bases between the two ends. Per germline, CDR1 KGHSH and CDR2 LQKENI. This CDR3 contains 13 residues.

Many counts were recorded for this clonotype. The chain recombines TRBV7-2 with TRBJ2-1; TRBD2 matches 11 bases. The junction had 3 bases not matched to a gene; V was cut back by 3 bases and J by 5 bases. The CDR3 is 15 residues long. Germline loops: CDR1 SGHTA, CDR2 FQGNSA. CDR3: CASSLTSGVNNEQFF. The CDR3, as DNA: TGTGCCAGCAGCTTGACTAGCGGGGTGAACAATGAGCAGTTCTTC.

This clonotype has ten or more counts. The chain uses TRBV12-3 or TRBV12-4 and TRBJ1-6; D gene unclear. This CDR3 is 14 amino acids long. Trimming stripped 2 bases from V and 8 bases from J, with 10 bases between. The chain's CDR3 is CASSLLGADSPLHF. For the CDR3, the DNA is TGTGCCAGCAGTTTACTGGGTGCGGATTCACCCCTCCACTTT.

In its sample, this clonotype was seen many times. The chain is built from TRBV12-3 or TRBV12-4 and TRBJ2-3, with TRBD2 matching 13 bases. V trimming: 3 bases; J trimming: 0 bases; junction bases outside the gene matches: 9. This CDR3 comprises 19 residues. The DNA for the CDR3 is TGTGCCAGCAGTTTTAGACTAGCGGGGGGACGCTATAGCACAGATACGCAGTATTTT. Protein sequence: CASSFRLAGGRYSTDTQYF.

At least ten counts were recorded for this clonotype. This chain links TRBV5-1 with TRBJ1-1, with D perhaps matching TRBD1 (6 bases). CDR3 length: 16 amino acids. The ends were cut back, 0 bases at V and 7 bases at J, with 19 bases in the middle. Germline values: CDR1 SGHRS, CDR2 YFSETQ. The CDR3 protein is CASSLVPWGGALEAFF. In nucleotides, the CDR3 is TGCGCCAGCAGCTTGGTTCCGTGGGGGGGGGCCCTTGAAGCTTTCTTT.

This clonotype was counted many times. This chain joins TRBV3-1 and TRBJ2-5; either TRBD1 or TRBD2 may supply D (5 bases each). The CDR3 is 15 residues long. Trimming took off 4 bases at V and 3 bases at J, with 15 bases between the two ends. Looked up from germline, CDR1 is LGHDT and CDR2 is YNNKEL (reference sequence). The CDR3 sequence: CASSLPTGAEETQYF. CDR3 DNA sequence: TGTGCCAGCAGCCTACCCACCGGGGCTGAAGAGACCCAGTACTTC.

The chain is built from TRBV9 and TRBJ1-1; D is uncertain. Trimming took off 4 bases at V and 4 bases at J, with 14 bases between the two ends. The CDR3 runs to 14 residues. Germline CDR1 SGDLS, CDR2 YYNGEE. The DNA of the CDR3 is TGTGCCAGCAGCCCAGGCGACATGGTCACTGAAGCTTTCTTT. It is translated as CASSPGDMVTEAFF.